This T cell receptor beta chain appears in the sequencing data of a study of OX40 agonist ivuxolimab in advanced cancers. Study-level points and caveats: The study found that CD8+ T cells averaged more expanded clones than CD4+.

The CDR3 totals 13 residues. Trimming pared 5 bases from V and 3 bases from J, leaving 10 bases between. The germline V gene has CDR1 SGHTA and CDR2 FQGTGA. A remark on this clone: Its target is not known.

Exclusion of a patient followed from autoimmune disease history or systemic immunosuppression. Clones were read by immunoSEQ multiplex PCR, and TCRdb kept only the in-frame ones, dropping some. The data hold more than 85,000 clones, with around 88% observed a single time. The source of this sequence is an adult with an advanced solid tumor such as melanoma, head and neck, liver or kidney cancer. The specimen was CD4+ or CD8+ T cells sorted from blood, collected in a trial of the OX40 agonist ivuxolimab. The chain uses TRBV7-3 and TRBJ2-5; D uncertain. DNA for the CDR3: TGTGCCAGCAGCCCGTCCAGCGAAGAGACCCAGTACTTC. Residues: CASSPSSEETQYF.